What follows are 23 T cell receptor beta chains derived from one specimen sequenced in a study of blood T cell repertoires in COVID-19. TCRdb's table, derived via immunoSEQ multiplex PCR, lists solely in-frame clones and lacks some. The sample has approximately 77,000 clones; roughly 85% are singletons. The sample consisted of peripheral blood. These receptors were obtained from a man aged 45-65 years with COVID-19, enrolled during active disease.

The chain joins TRBV4-2 to TRBJ2-7; 15 nucleotides align to TRBD2. V trimming: 3 bases; J trimming: 0 bases; junction bases outside the gene matches: 6. Germline lookup yields CDR1 LGHNA and CDR2 YNFKEQ. This CDR3 contains 18 residues. CDR3 sequence (DNA): TGTGCCAGCAGCCATGACGGACTAGCGGGAGGGATCTCCTACGAGCAGTACTTC. This translates into CASSHDGLAGGISYEQYF.

This sequence joins TRBV6-6 and TRBJ2-1, with 14 positions matching TRBD2. Trimming cost V 5 bases and J 5 bases; bases outside gene matches: 11. CDR3 length equals 18 residues. Germline V gene data show CDR1 as MNHNY and CDR2 as SVGAGI (reference sequence). CDR3 residues: CASSPIGTSGSSDNEQFF. In DNA form, the CDR3 reads TGTGCCAGCAGTCCAATTGGGACTAGCGGGAGCTCGGACAATGAGCAGTTCTTC.

The rearrangement links TRBV10-3 to TRBJ1-2, with a possible D match to TRBD1 (6 bases). Germline CDR1 reads ENHRY; CDR2 reads SYGVKD. The CDR3 has 16 residues. Trimming shortened V by 10 bases and J by 0 bases, and 21 bases separated the two germline ends. CDR3 bases: TGTGCCACCGGCTCTCAGACAGGCGCTACTAACTATGGCTACACCTTC. The encoded protein is CATGSQTGATNYGYTF.

This rearrangement joins TRBV19 to TRBJ2-1; 9 positions match TRBD2. V trimming: 2 bases; J trimming: 7 bases; junction bases outside the gene matches: 9. This CDR3 is built from 16 residues. Per the germline V gene, CDR1 is LNHDA and CDR2 is SQIVND (reference sequence). In DNA form, the CDR3 reads TGTGCCAGTAGTATAACTAGCGGGTGGGGGTGGAATGAGCAGTTCTTC. Its translation is CASSITSGWGWNEQFF. Full variable domain (outside the CDR3, taken from reference TRBV19 and TRBJ2-1): DGGITQSPKYLFRKEGQNVTLSCEQNLNHDAMYWYRQDPGQGLRLIYYSQIVNDFQKGDIAEGYSVSREKKESFPLTVTSAQKNPTAFYLCASSITSGWGWNEQFFGPGTRLTVL.

This clone has a single count. This chain connects TRBV27 to TRBJ2-2, with 9 bases identical to TRBD1. V lost 5 bases to trimming and J lost 5 bases; unmatched junction nucleotides: 9. This CDR3 contains 16 residues. Germline CDR1 is MNHEY and CDR2 is SMNVEV (reference sequence). CDR3: CASSPPSGTGTGELFF. CDR3 coding DNA: TGTGCCAGCAGTCCTCCGTCCGGGACAGGGACCGGGGAGCTGTTTTTT.

The chain is built from TRBV11-3 and TRBJ2-2; 13 bases are a match to TRBD2. The trim removed 3 bases at V and 4 bases at J, leaving 5 bases unmatched. Germline V gene lookup returns CDR1 SGHNT and CDR2 YENEEA. The CDR3 loop spans 17 amino acids. The CDR3 region has the DNA TGTGCCAGCAGCTTCTCCGGGACTAGCGGGGTCACCGGGGAGCTGTTTTTT. It specifies CASSFSGTSGVTGELFF.

The chain links TRBV7-9 to TRBJ1-1; D uncertain. Germline loops: CDR1 SEHNR, CDR2 FQNEAQ (reference sequence). This CDR3 spans 13 amino acids. V lost 2 bases to trimming and J lost 0 bases, with 4 bases between them. CDR3 DNA sequence: TGTGCCAGCAGCTTACAGGTGAACACTGAAGCTTTCTTT. This codes for CASSLQVNTEAFF.

The chain uses TRBV2 and TRBJ2-1; TRBD2 matches at 9 bases. The CDR3 contains 15 residues. V was pared by 2 bases and J by 10 bases, with 9 bases of the junction left unmatched. The germline V gene encodes CDR1 SNHLY and CDR2 FYNNEI. CDR3 loop: CASSESVSGRGEQFF. In nucleotides, the CDR3 is TGTGCCAGCAGTGAATCAGTTAGCGGGAGAGGGGAGCAGTTCTTC. The whole variable domain, remainder taken from reference TRBV2 and TRBJ2-1, is EPEVTQTPSHQVTQMGQEVILRCVPISNHLYFYWYRQILGQKVEFLVSFYNNEISEKSEIFDDQFSVERPDGSNFTLKIRSTKLEDSAMYFCASSESVSGRGEQFFGPGTRLTVL.

The gene calls are TRBV6-6 and TRBJ2-3; D possibly corresponds to TRBD2 (5 bases). The germline V gene has CDR1 MNHNY and CDR2 SVGAGI (reference sequence). This CDR3 is 13 amino acids long. Trimming stripped 6 bases from V and 0 bases from J, with 7 bases between. This CDR3 is CASSGESTDTQYF. Here the CDR3 DNA reads TGTGCCAGCAGCGGGGAAAGCACAGATACGCAGTATTTT.

The rearrangement uses TRBV12-3 or TRBV12-4 and TRBJ2-1; D is ambiguous. The length of the CDR3 is 11 residues. Between the trimmed V and J ends, which lost 3 bases and 8 bases, there was a span of 5 bases. This chain's CDR3 is CASSFSDEQFF. CDR3 nucleotides: TGTGCCAGCAGTTTTAGTGATGAGCAGTTCTTC.

The DNA for the CDR3 is TGTGCCAGCAGCCACCGTAGCGGGGTTCCCCGCAATGAGCAGTTCTTC. Its protein product is CASSHRSGVPRNEQFF. The chain recombines TRBV13 with TRBJ2-1, with 8 bases matching TRBD2. With V trimmed by 5 bases and J by 6 bases, 12 bases remained unmatched. The CDR3 has 16 residues. Germline values: CDR1 PRHDT, CDR2 FYEKMQ (reference sequence).

The V call is TRBV7-9, the J call TRBJ1-1; D is unclear. The germline V gene has CDR1 SEHNR and CDR2 FQNEAQ (reference sequence). This CDR3 is 13 amino acids long. The V end lost 6 bases, the J end lost 6 bases, and 14 bases lay between the germline ends. The CDR3 protein is CASRPGWPPEAFF. CDR3 bases: TGTGCCAGCAGACCAGGCTGGCCGCCTGAAGCTTTCTTT.

The V gene is TRBV28, the J gene TRBJ1-5, with 8 bases identical to TRBD1. Germline-derived CDR1 and CDR2 are MDHEN and SYDVKM. The J segment lost 0 bases and the V segment lost 2 bases, leaving 9 bases of the junction unmatched. This CDR3 contains 18 residues. This CDR3 is CASSLRRTGTYSNQPQHF. CDR3 nucleotides: TGTGCCAGCAGTTTAAGAAGGACAGGGACCTATAGCAATCAGCCCCAGCATTTT.

The V call is TRBV18, the J call TRBJ1-3; 10 bases align to TRBD1. Germline loops: CDR1 KGHSH, CDR2 LQKENI. J gave up 9 bases and V 3 bases, and 2 bases lay outside the gene matches. The CDR3 is made up of 13 amino acids. The CDR3 nucleotides are TGTGCCAGCTCACCCCGGGACAGGGGCACCATATATTTT. It yields the protein CASSPRDRGTIYF.

The V gene is TRBV28, the J gene TRBJ2-3; 8 bases are shared with TRBD2. CDR3 length: 15 residues. The J segment lost 6 bases and the V segment lost 4 bases, leaving 9 bases of the junction unmatched. Germline-derived CDR1 and CDR2 are MDHEN and SYDVKM. The DNA of the CDR3 is TGTGCCAGCAGTTCGGGGGGGGATGTGTCGGATACGCAGTATTTT. Its protein is CASSSGGDVSDTQYF.

This CDR3 reads CSASQTGSYGYTF. The CDR3, as DNA: TGCAGTGCTAGTCAGACAGGAAGCTATGGCTACACCTTC. The chain recombines TRBV20-1 with TRBJ1-2, with a tentative D call TRBD1 (6 bases). The CDR3 sequence is 13 residues long. In germline, CDR1 is DFQATT, CDR2 SNEGSKA (reference sequence). The ends were cut back, 3 bases at V and 4 bases at J, with 12 bases in the middle.

The chain links TRBV28 to TRBJ2-7; D possibly corresponds to TRBD1 (6 bases). This CDR3 contains 15 residues. The V end lost 6 bases, the J end lost 0 bases, and 15 bases lay between the germline ends. The V gene's germline CDR1 is MDHEN and CDR2 SYDVKM. The CDR3 reads CASSSDRSVSYEQYF. The CDR3, as DNA: TGTGCCAGCAGCTCAGACAGGTCTGTCTCCTACGAGCAGTACTTC.

This clone was seen a single time. CDR3 bases: TGTGCCAGCAGAGTCGACAGCAACTATGGCTACACCTTC. This codes for CASRVDSNYGYTF. The rearrangement links TRBV6-5 to TRBJ1-2; D is possibly TRBD1 (5 bases). The germline V gene encodes CDR1 MNHEY and CDR2 SVGAGI. V shed 6 bases and J shed 2 bases, with 10 bases lying between them. The CDR3 runs 13 residues.

The chain carries TRBV5-1 and TRBJ1-1, with a weak D call TRBD1 (6 bases). This CDR3 has 14 residues. Deletions cut 0 bases from V and 2 bases from J, with 8 bases between. CDR1 SGHRS and CDR2 YFSETQ come from the germline V gene. The CDR3 loop reads CASSLGTANTEAFF. The CDR3 DNA reads as TGCGCCAGCAGCTTGGGGACAGCCAACACTGAAGCTTTCTTT. The full variable domain, rest sourced from reference TRBV5-1 and TRBJ1-1, is KAGVTQTPRYLIKTRGQQVTLSCSPISGHRSVSWYQQTPGQGLQFLFEYFSETQRNKGNFPGRFSGRQFSNSRSEMNVSTLELGDSALYLCASSLGTANTEAFFGQGTRLTVV.

This clone was seen a handful of times. This rearrangement joins TRBV7-9 to TRBJ2-7, with D uncertain. The CDR3 loop spans 12 amino acids. CDR1 and CDR2 (germline): SEHNR, FQNEAQ (reference sequence). The V gene lost 2 bases and the J gene lost 7 bases, with 9 bases spanning the gap. CDR3 in amino acids: CASSLTGWEQYF. For the CDR3, the DNA is TGTGCCAGCAGCTTAACCGGGTGGGAGCAGTACTTC.

The sample holds one count of this clone. The chain carries TRBV7-2 and TRBJ2-1; maybe TRBD2 (5 bases). Per germline, CDR1 SGHTA and CDR2 FQGNSA. V lost 3 bases to trimming and J lost 5 bases, with 11 bases between them. This CDR3 has 14 amino acids. CDR3 bases: TGTGCCAGCAGCTTTCGACTAACCAACAATGAGCAGTTCTTC. Encoded protein: CASSFRLTNNEQFF.

This clone turned up a few times. The V and J genes are TRBV29-1 and TRBJ1-2; 8 nucleotides line up with TRBD1. The V segment lost 5 bases and the J segment 6 bases; nucleotides outside the gene matches: 8. The CDR3 contains 13 residues. CDR1 is SQVTM and CDR2 is ANQGSEA in the germline V gene. The CDR3 DNA reads as TGCAGCGTTTTGGACAGGGTTGCGGATGGCTACACCTTC. The encoded protein is CSVLDRVADGYTF.

This clone was seen just once. The chain couples TRBV5-1 to TRBJ2-2, with TRBD1 matching over 8 bases. The V gene's germline CDR1 is SGHRS and CDR2 YFSETQ. The CDR3 spans 14 residues. V shed 4 bases, J shed 6 bases, and the junction held 5 bases outside the gene matches. CDR3 amino acids: CASSGQGFAGELFF. The CDR3 bases are TGCGCCAGCAGCGGACAGGGTTTTGCCGGGGAGCTGTTTTTT.